The following is a TCR beta chain sequence with its context. The antigen is not known. Donors ranged from about 6 to 90 years old and were healthy Caucasians in Russia. The record originates from a study of blood T cells in healthy people across ages. Study conclusions and caveats: Greater diversity and more naive CD4+ cells were seen in long-lived donors than in aged donors.

In germline, CDR1 is DFQATT, CDR2 SNEGSKA (reference sequence). The CDR3 runs to 13 residues. V lost 3 bases and J lost 5, with 13 bases in between. Sample-barcoded 5' priming and a J-beta primer mix drove a second PCR of about 7 to 12 cycles. TCRdb reprocessed the 5' RACE reads with MiXCR, giving one entry per CDR3 protein. The sample lists hundreds of thousands of distinct CDR3 sequences; 40% to 65% were seen once. This receptor was obtained from a woman of 80 years or more in good health. Input material: blood. The rearrangement uses TRBV20-1 and TRBJ1-2; D may be TRBD1 (6 bases). In DNA, the CDR3 is TGCAGTGCTAGTCAACAGGGTATTTATGGCTACACCTTC. This gives the protein CSASQQGIYGYTF.